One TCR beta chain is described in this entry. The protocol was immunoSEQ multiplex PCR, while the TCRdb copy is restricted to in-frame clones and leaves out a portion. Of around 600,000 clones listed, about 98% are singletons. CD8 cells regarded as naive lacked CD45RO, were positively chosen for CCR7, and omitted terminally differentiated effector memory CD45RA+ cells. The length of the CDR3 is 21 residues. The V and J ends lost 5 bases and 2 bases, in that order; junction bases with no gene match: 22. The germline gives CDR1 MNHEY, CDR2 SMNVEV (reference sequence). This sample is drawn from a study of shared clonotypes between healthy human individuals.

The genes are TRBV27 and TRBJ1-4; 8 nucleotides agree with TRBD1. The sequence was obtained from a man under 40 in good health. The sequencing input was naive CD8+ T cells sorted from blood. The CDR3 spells CASSPPHRQGAKRCTNEKLFF. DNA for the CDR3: TGTGCCAGCAGTCCCCCTCACCGTCAGGGGGCGAAACGTTGCACTAATGAAAAACTGTTTTTT. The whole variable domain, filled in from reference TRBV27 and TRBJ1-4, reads EAQVTQNPRYLITVTGKKLTVTCSQNMNHEYMSWYRQDPGLGLRQIYYSMNVEVTDKGDVPEGYKVSRKEKRNFPLILESPSPNQTSLYFCASSPPHRQGAKRCTNEKLFFGSGTQLSVL.